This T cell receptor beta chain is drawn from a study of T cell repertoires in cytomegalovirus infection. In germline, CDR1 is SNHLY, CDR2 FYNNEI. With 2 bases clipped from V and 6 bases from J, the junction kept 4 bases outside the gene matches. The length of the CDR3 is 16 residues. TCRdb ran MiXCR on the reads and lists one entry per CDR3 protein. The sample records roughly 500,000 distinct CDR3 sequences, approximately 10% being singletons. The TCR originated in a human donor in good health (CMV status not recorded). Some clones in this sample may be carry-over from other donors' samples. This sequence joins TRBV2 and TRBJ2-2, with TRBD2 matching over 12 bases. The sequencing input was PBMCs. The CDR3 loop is CASSELASGGAGELFF. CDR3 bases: TGTGCCAGCAGTGAATTGGCTAGCGGGGGGGCCGGGGAGCTGTTTTTT.